The sequence of this TCR beta chain was determined in a study of blood T cell repertoires in COVID-19. Study overall: From the United States, Italy and Spain came samples of acute and convalescent COVID-19.

CDR3 length equals 13 residues. CDR1 SNHLY and CDR2 FYNNEI come from the germline V gene. The germline V and J ends were trimmed by 6 bases and 0 bases, with 7 bases remaining between them. In the original analysis: Reference gene primers were amplified, and this amplification served to estimate nucleated cell counts. Some clones are missing from TCRdb's copy, which holds only in-frame ones; the method was immunoSEQ multiplex PCR. Clonal size and the V and J genes are those of that table, whereas D and trimming came from the DNA. The table has under 45,000 clones, approximately 82% seen once. Sequencing was carried out using peripheral blood. The sequence derives from a woman older than 75 with active or convalescent COVID-19. The V call is TRBV2, the J call TRBJ2-3; D gene ambiguous. CDR3 bases: TGTGCCAGCAGACCAACTAGCACAGATACGCAGTATTTT. Protein product: CASRPTSTDTQYF.